Shown below are 2 T cell receptor beta chains from a single sample sequenced in a study of blood T cells in healthy people across ages. A J-beta primer mix and a sample-barcoded 5' primer were used in a second PCR of roughly 7 to 12 cycles. TCRdb redid the calling of the 5' RACE reads with MiXCR, one entry per CDR3 protein. The repertoire holds around 1.5 million distinct CDR3 sequences, approximately 59% seen once, with over 5.5% in the top ten. Sample: blood. All receptors derive from a man younger than 30 in good health.

The table lists this clonotype with a count of one. A much larger clone sits a single nucleotide away, making a read error possible. This chain joins TRBV6-5 and TRBJ2-5; a possible D gene is TRBD2 (7 bases). Per the germline V gene, CDR1 is MNHEY and CDR2 is SVGAGI. The CDR3 runs 14 residues. In DNA, the CDR3 is TGTACCAGCAGTGGGGGGGCCGAAACAGAGACCCAGTACTTC. It specifies CTSSGGAETETQYF.

This chain connects TRBV27 to TRBJ2-3, with no clear D. V lost 3 bases to trimming and J lost 6 bases, with 10 bases between them. The CDR3 spans 13 residues. Per the germline V gene, CDR1 is MNHEY and CDR2 is SMNVEV (reference sequence). In DNA, the CDR3 is TGTGCCAGCAGTTTCATCCCGGCGGATACGCAGTATTTT. This sequence encodes CASSFIPADTQYF.